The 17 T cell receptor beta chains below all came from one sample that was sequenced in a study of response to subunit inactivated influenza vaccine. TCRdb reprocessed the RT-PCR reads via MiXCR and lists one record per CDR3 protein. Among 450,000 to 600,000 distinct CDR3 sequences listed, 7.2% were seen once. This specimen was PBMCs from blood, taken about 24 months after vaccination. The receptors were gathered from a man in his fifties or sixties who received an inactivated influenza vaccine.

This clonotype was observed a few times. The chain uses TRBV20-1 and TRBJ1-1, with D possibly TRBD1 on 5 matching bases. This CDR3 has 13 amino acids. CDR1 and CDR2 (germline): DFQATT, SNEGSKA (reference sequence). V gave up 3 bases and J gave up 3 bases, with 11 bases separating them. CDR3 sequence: CSARFLGHTEAFF. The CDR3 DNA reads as TGCAGTGCTAGGTTTTTGGGGCACACTGAAGCTTTCTTT.

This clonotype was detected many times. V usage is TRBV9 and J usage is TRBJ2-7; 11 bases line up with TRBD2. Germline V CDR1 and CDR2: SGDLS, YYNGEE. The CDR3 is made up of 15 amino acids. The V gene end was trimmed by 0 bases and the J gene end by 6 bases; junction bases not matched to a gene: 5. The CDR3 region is CASSVVGLAGTEQYF. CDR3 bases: TGTGCCAGCAGCGTAGTAGGACTAGCGGGTACCGAGCAGTACTTC.

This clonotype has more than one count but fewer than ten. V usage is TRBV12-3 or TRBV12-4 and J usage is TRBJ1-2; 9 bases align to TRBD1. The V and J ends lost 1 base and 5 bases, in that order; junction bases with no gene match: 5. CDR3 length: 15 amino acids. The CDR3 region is CASSLDTTGGYGYTF. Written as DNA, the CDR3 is TGTGCCAGCAGTTTAGATACGACAGGGGGATATGGCTACACCTTC.

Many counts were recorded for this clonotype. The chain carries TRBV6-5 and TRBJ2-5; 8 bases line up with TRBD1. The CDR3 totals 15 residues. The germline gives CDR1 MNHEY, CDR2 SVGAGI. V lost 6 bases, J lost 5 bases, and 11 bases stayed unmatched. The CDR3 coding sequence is TGTGCCAGCAGATTACGGACAGGGAGTTCGGAGACCCAGTACTTC. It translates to CASRLRTGSSETQYF.

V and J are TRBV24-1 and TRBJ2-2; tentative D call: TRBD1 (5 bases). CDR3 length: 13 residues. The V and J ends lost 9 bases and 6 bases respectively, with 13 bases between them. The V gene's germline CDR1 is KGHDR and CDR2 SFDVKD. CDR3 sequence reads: CATLDSRPGELFF. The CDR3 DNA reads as TGTGCCACCCTCGACAGTCGTCCCGGGGAGCTGTTTTTT.

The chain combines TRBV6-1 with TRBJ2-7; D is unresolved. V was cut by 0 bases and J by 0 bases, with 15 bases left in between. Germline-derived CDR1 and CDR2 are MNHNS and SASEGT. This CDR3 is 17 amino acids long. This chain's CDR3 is CASSEALGWVSSYEQYF. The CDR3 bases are TGTGCCAGCAGTGAAGCGCTTGGGTGGGTCAGCTCCTACGAGCAGTACTTC.

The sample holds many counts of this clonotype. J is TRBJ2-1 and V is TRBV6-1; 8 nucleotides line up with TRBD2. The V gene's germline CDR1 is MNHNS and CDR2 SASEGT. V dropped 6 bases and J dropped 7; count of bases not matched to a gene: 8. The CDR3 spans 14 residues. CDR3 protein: CASRVSGSRNEQFF. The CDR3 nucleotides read TGTGCCAGCAGGGTAAGCGGGAGTCGAAATGAGCAGTTCTTC.

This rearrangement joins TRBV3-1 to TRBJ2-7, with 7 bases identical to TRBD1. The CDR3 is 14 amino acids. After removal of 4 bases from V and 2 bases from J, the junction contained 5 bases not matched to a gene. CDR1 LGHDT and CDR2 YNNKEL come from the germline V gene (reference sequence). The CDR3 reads CASSLQGQTYEQYF. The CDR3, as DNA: TGTGCCAGCAGCCTGCAGGGACAGACCTACGAGCAGTACTTC.

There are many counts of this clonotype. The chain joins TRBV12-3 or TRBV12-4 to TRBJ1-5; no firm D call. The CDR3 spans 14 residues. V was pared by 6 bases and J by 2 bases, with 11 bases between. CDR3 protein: CASSQSWGNQPQHF. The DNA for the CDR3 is TGTGCCAGCAGCCAGTCTTGGGGCAATCAGCCCCAGCATTTT.

The CDR3 nucleotides are TGCGCCAGCACCCACAGGGGGAGTGGAGATACGCAGTATTTT. Protein product: CASTHRGSGDTQYF. The chain employs TRBV5-1 and TRBJ2-3, with 8 bases matching TRBD1. V shed 6 bases and J 5 bases; nucleotides not matched to a gene: 8. Germline CDR1 and CDR2: SGHRS and YFSETQ. The length of the CDR3 is 14 residues.

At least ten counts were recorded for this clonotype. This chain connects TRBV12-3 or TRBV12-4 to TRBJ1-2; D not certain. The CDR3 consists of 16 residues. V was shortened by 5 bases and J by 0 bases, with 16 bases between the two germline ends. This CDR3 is CASSPDGALANYGYTF. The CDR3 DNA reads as TGTGCCAGCAGTCCGGACGGCGCTCTAGCTAACTATGGCTACACCTTC.

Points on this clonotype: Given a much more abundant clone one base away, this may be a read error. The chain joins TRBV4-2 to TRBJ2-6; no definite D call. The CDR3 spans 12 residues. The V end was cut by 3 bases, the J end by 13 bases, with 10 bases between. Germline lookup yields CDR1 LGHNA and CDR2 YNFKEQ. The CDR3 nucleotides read TGTGCCAGCAGCCATGGGCTCCTTGTCCTGACTTTC. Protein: CASSHGLLVLTF.

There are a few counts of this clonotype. The CDR3: CATSGQDSNYGYTF. CDR3 DNA sequence: TGTGCCACCTCTGGACAGGACTCTAACTATGGCTACACCTTC. This chain links TRBV24-1 with TRBJ1-2; TRBD1 aligns across 7 bases. Trimming at V came to 9 bases and at J to 0 bases, leaving 6 bases not matched to a gene. CDR1 is KGHDR and CDR2 is SFDVKD in the germline V gene. CDR3 length: 14 residues.

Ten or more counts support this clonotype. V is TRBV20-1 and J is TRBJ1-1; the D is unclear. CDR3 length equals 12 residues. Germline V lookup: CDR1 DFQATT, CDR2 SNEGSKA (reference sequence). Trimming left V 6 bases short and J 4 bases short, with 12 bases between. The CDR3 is CSAIQVATEAFF. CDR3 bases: TGCAGTGCCATTCAAGTGGCCACTGAAGCTTTCTTT.

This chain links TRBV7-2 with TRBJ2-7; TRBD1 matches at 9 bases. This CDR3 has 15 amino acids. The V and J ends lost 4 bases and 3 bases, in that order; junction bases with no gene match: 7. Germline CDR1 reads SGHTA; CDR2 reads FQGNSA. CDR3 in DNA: TGTGCCAGCAGCTATTCGCCGGGACAGGGCTACGAGCAGTACTTC. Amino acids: CASSYSPGQGYEQYF.

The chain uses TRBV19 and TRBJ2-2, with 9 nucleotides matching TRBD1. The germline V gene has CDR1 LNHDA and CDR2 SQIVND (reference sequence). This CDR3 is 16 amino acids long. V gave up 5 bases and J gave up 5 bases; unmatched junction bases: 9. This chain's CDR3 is CASSAAAGQGTGELFF. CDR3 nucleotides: TGTGCCAGTAGTGCGGCCGCTGGACAGGGGACCGGGGAGCTGTTTTTT.

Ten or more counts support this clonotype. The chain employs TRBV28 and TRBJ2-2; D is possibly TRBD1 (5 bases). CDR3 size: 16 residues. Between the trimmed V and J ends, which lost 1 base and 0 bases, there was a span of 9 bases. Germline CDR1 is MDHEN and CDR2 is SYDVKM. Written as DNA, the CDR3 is TGTGCCAGCAGTTTATACAGGTTCCCGAACACCGGGGAGCTGTTTTTT. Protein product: CASSLYRFPNTGELFF.